Listed below are T cell receptor beta chains from one sample, sequenced in a study of cytomegalovirus exposure and HLA in healthy donors. Method: immunoSEQ multiplex PCR; TCRdb's copy keeps in-frame clones and lacks some. The data contain around 93,000 clones, 78% of them singletons. Sequenced: PBMCs. The receptors come from a woman between 40 and 55 years old in good health and CMV-seronegative. CDR3s include the opening cysteine and the closing phenylalanine or tryptophan. Each record gives: J gene, V gene, D gene, clone size, CDR3 protein, CDR3 DNA. A D gene is named only where the DNA matches it firmly. The size field is filled for only some rows; it gives once, few, many or a size class.

TRBJ2-7	TRBV6-5	.	few	CASSYFAADLRYEQYF	TGTGCCAGCAGTTACTTTGCAGCGGACCTACGCTACGAGCAGTACTTC
TRBJ2-7	TRBV9	TRBD2	.	CASSGGTSGNYEQYF	TGTGCCAGCAGCGGGGGGACTAGCGGAAATTACGAGCAGTACTTC
TRBJ2-5	TRBV27	TRBD2	.	CASSLGVAGQETQYF	TGTGCCAGCAGTTTGGGGGTAGCGGGACAAGAGACCCAGTACTTC
TRBJ2-7	TRBV28	.	.	CASTRDKYYEQYF	TGTGCCAGCACCCGGGACAAGTACTACGAGCAGTACTTC
TRBJ1-2	TRBV19	.	.	CASKLEGYTF	TGTGCCAGTAAGTTGGAGGGCTACACCTTC
TRBJ1-1	TRBV5-4	.	.	CASSSLRGQNTEAFF	TGTGCCAGCAGCTCACTAAGAGGGCAGAACACTGAAGCTTTCTTT
TRBJ1-2	TRBV19	.	.	CASSISVYGYTF	TGTGCCAGTAGTATTTCGGTCTATGGCTACACCTTC
TRBJ2-2	TRBV11-3	TRBD2	.	CASSLVGTSGKGELFF	TGTGCCAGCAGCTTAGTAGGCACTAGCGGGAAAGGGGAGCTGTTTTTT
TRBJ1-3	TRBV7-9	TRBD1	.	CASRGQGSSGNTIYF	TGTGCCAGCAGGGGACAGGGGTCCTCTGGAAACACCATATATTTT
TRBJ2-1	TRBV10-3	.	.	CAISEMRRAIYNEQFF	TGTGCCATCAGTGAGATGCGGCGGGCCATTTACAATGAGCAGTTCTTC
TRBJ2-7	TRBV11-2	.	few	CASSLGASRTYEQYF	TGTGCCAGCAGCTTAGGGGCGTCCCGCACCTACGAGCAGTACTTC
TRBJ2-1	TRBV18	TRBD1	.	CASSPLRGQPYNEQFF	TGTGCCAGCTCACCACTCAGGGGGCAACCCTACAATGAGCAGTTCTTC
TRBJ2-7	TRBV27	.	.	CASRGPAGKSYEQYF	TGTGCCAGCCGGGGGCCAGCGGGAAAAAGCTACGAGCAGTACTTC
TRBJ1-5	TRBV19	TRBD1	.	CASSIDRGQGGISNQPQHF	TGTGCCAGTAGTATAGATCGAGGACAGGGCGGTATTAGCAATCAGCCCCAGCATTTT
TRBJ2-1	TRBV6-5	.	.	CASSYNCKQFF	TGTGCCAGCAGTTATAACTGTAAGCAGTTCTTC
TRBJ2-5	TRBV5-1	TRBD1	.	CASSLLGDRGETQYF	TGCGCCAGCAGCTTGTTAGGGGACAGGGGGGAGACCCAGTACTTC
TRBJ2-6	TRBV6-5	.	.	CASSYSEGSGANVLTF	TGTGCCAGCAGTTACTCGGAGGGGAGTGGGGCCAACGTCCTGACTTTC
TRBJ2-3	TRBV28	.	once	CASSRGRAFTDTQYF	TGTGCCAGCAGTAGGGGGAGGGCCTTTACAGATACGCAGTATTTT
TRBJ2-2	TRBV7-3	.	.	CASSLSTGTGELFF	TGTGCCAGCAGCTTAAGTACAGGAACCGGGGAGCTGTTTTTT
TRBJ2-1	TRBV5-1	TRBD2	few	CASSFRLAGAGNEQFF	TGCGCCAGCAGCTTTAGACTAGCGGGAGCAGGCAATGAGCAGTTCTTC
TRBJ2-7	TRBV9	.	.	CASSVEGRSYEQYF	TGTGCCAGCAGCGTAGAGGGGCGGTCCTACGAGCAGTACTTC
TRBJ1-2	TRBV29-1	.	.	CSVEGAWGYTF	TGCAGCGTTGAGGGGGCTTGGGGCTACACCTTC
TRBJ2-1	TRBV2	.	few	CAIPKANEQFF	TGTGCCATTCCCAAAGCGAATGAGCAGTTCTTC
TRBJ2-1	TRBV6-4	TRBD2	.	CASSDSVSGSDEQFF	TGTGCCAGCAGTGACTCAGTTAGCGGGAGCGATGAGCAGTTCTTC
TRBJ2-7	TRBV28	TRBD1	.	CASSSRGTGDDEQYF	TGTGCCAGCAGTTCCAGGGGGACAGGGGACGACGAGCAGTACTTC
TRBJ1-2	TRBV7-9	.	.	CASSAQGFGYTF	TGTGCCAGCAGCGCCCAGGGTTTTGGCTACACCTTC
TRBJ1-2	TRBV5-1	.	few	CASSLGGGSYGYTF	TGCGCCAGCAGCCTGGGGGGCGGTTCCTATGGCTACACCTTC
TRBJ1-2	TRBV28	.	.	CASSFGDRQVYGYTF	TGTGCCAGCAGTTTCGGTGACCGACAGGTCTATGGCTACACCTTC
TRBJ1-2	TRBV28	.	once	CASSRPGGNGYTF	TGTGCCAGCAGTCGACCGGGGGGGAACGGCTACACCTTC
TRBJ2-1	TRBV7-9	TRBD2	.	CASSPSGSGANEQFF	TGTGCCAGCAGCCCTAGCGGGAGCGGGGCGAATGAGCAGTTCTTC
TRBJ2-7	TRBV6-1	.	.	CAGGWSGTVSYEQYF	TGTGCCGGGGGGTGGTCGGGGACCGTTTCCTACGAGCAGTACTTC
TRBJ1-2	TRBV28	.	once	CASSYRNSIYGYTF	TGCGCCAGCAGTTATCGGAACAGCATCTATGGCTACACCTTC
TRBJ2-7	TRBV25-1	.	.	CASSDHSLYEQYF	TGTGCCAGCAGTGACCACAGCCTTTACGAGCAGTACTTC
TRBJ1-5	TRBV6-5	.	.	CASSYSPGGPQHF	TGTGCCAGCAGTTACTCCCCCGGGGGGCCCCAGCATTTT
TRBJ2-5	TRBV5-1	.	once	CASSLGEETQYF	TGCGCCAGCAGCTTGGGTGAGGAGACCCAGTACTTC
TRBJ2-7	TRBV11-2	.	few	CASSLTRSRYEQYF	TGTGCCAGCAGCTTAACCCGGTCTAGGTACGAGCAGTACTTC
TRBJ1-1	TRBV28	.	.	CASGSPPRGVKTEAFF	TGTGCCAGCGGCTCGCCTCCCCGGGGGGTGAAAACTGAAGCTTTCTTT
TRBJ1-1	TRBV5-5	.	.	CASSLGTEDSLIAEAFF	TGTGCCAGCAGCTTGGGCACTGAGGACAGTCTTATCGCTGAAGCTTTCTTT
TRBJ1-2	TRBV7-8	TRBD1	.	CASSTRTGSYGYTF	TGTGCCAGCAGCACTCGGACAGGGAGCTATGGCTACACCTTC
TRBJ2-5	TRBV28	.	.	CASQVQETQYF	TGTGCCAGCCAGGTCCAAGAGACCCAGTACTTC
TRBJ2-5	TRBV5-4	TRBD2	.	CASSPKLAGRQETQYF	TGTGCCAGCAGTCCGAAACTAGCGGGAAGGCAAGAGACCCAGTACTTC
TRBJ1-2	TRBV27	TRBD1	.	CASTRTGSNYGYTF	TGTGCCAGCACCCGGACAGGGTCAAACTATGGCTACACCTTC
TRBJ2-7	TRBV7-3	.	.	CASSRGQYEQYF	TGTGCCAGCAGCCGGGGACAATACGAGCAGTACTTC
TRBJ2-1	TRBV7-3	.	.	CASSSRVSSYNEQFF	TGTGCCAGCAGCTCCAGGGTGAGCTCCTACAATGAGCAGTTCTTC
TRBJ1-1	TRBV7-9	TRBD1	.	CASSKRTGVNTEAFF	TGTGCCAGCAGCAAAAGGACAGGGGTGAACACTGAAGCTTTCTTT
TRBJ2-3	TRBV27	.	.	CASSFIDFVSSTDTQYF	TGTGCCAGCAGTTTTATCGACTTTGTCTCTAGCACAGATACGCAGTATTTT
TRBJ1-4	TRBV4-2	TRBD1	few	CASSQETGSNEKLFF	TGTGCCAGCAGCCAAGAGACAGGGTCGAATGAAAAACTGTTTTTT
TRBJ2-1	TRBV25-1	TRBD2	.	CASSEGGLAGNEQFF	TGTGCCAGCAGTGAAGGGGGACTAGCGGGAAATGAGCAGTTCTTC
TRBJ1-3	TRBV5-4	.	.	CASSQRGGNTIYF	TGTGCCAGCAGCCAACGGGGTGGAAACACCATATATTTT